This TCR beta chain was identified during a study of TIL therapy for anti-PD-1-resistant metastatic lung cancer. Time point reported: pre-treatment sample, taken before nivolumab and TIL therapy. The libraries were made with immunoSEQ v3. Each library reached 1.9 million or so read pairs, or about 5-6.5 million at deep level. The table came from immunoSEQ multiplex PCR; TCRdb's copy has only in-frame clones and leaves some out. The sample holds 50,000 to 70,000 clones, around 68% seen once. This CDR3 has 15 residues. V was pared by 0 bases and J by 7 bases, with 10 bases between. Germline loops: CDR1 MNHEY, CDR2 SVGAGI.

This clonotype was obtained from a person between 25 and 80 years old with non-small cell lung cancer. The genes are TRBV6-5 and TRBJ1-6; D gene uncertain. The source material was blood, sampled at baseline. In nucleotides, the CDR3 is TGTGCCAGCAGTTACTCAGGAGCGGGGAATTCACCCCTCCACTTT. Protein product: CASSYSGAGNSPLHF.